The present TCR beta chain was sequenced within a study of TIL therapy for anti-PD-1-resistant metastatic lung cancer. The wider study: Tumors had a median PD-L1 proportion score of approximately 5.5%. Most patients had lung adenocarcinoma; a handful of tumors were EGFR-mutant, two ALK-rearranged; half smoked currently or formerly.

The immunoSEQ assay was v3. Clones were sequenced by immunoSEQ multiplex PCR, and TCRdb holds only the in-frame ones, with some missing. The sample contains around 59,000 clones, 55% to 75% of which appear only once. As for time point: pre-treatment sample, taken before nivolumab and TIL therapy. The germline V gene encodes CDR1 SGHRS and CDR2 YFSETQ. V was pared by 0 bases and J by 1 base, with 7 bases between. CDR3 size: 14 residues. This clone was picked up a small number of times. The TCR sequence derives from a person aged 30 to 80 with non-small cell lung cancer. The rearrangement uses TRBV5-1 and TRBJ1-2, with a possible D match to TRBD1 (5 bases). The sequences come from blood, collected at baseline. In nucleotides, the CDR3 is TGCGCCAGCAGCTTGGGGGGGTATAACTATGGCTACACCTTC. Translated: CASSLGGYNYGYTF.